The present T cell receptor beta chain was sequenced within a study of beta chain features in type 1 diabetes. Study as a whole: No patient-donor differences in age, gender, total cells or subset yield. The study's findings and limits: Whether HLA type influences TCRB rearrangement remained unresolved here. Type 1 diabetes patients showed a moderate but significant shortening of TCRB CDR3s in all four CD4+ subsets.

V lost 0 bases and J lost 3, with 9 bases in between. CDR1 is LNHNV, CDR2 YYDKDF, per germline (reference sequence). This CDR3 is 15 amino acids long. The whole isolated RNA underwent reverse transcription, so sequencing captured expressed TCRB transcripts. Sequencing used immunoSEQ multiplex PCR; TCRdb keeps in-frame clones, though not all of them. The sample has about 140,000 clones, 6.9% seen once. About this clone itself: Its antigen is currently unknown.

The sequenced sample was central memory CD4+ T cells from blood. The chain recombines TRBV15 with TRBJ1-5, with D unresolved. This clonotype was sampled from a woman aged 25 to 39 in good health. The CDR3 loop is CATSRDGHPNQPQHF. CDR3 nucleotides: TGTGCCACCAGCAGAGATGGGCACCCCAATCAGCCCCAGCATTTT.